This entry features one TCR beta chain sequence. The specificity of this receptor is unknown. One base away there is no much larger clone; base qualities are not given. The sample's time point label, in plain terms: baseline before first vaccination. Vaccinee samples were obtained from the UK trials COV001 and COV002, which included a single-blind randomized controlled phase 2/3 trial of AZD1222 (ChAdOx1 nCoV-19) in healthy adults. For TCRbeta chain sequencing, PBMC samples from trial participants were taken at day 0 and at day 28 after the second dose. The data belong to a study of T cell responses to AZD1222 COVID-19 vaccine (dated by TCRdb to the early 2020s). The study in broad terms: AZD1222 recipients given second doses at about 4 weeks or at about 12 weeks were pooled, since spike-specific TCR depth and breadth were not found to differ between the two schedules. TCR sequencing covered approximately 230 trial participants: some 210 given two doses of AZD1222 and 26 given two doses of MenACWY control vaccine. Trial participants were enrolled into age subgroups of 18-55, 56-69 and 70-plus years, which contained around 150, 29 and 61 TCR-sequenced participants, respectively. What the research found in general, with its limitations: A significant rise in spike-specific TCR breadth and depth was observed after two AZD1222 doses relative to day 0 and relative to MenACWY recipients. The 56-69-year group was small, and its depth increase did not reach significance, likely because of low power. Conclusions about previously exposed vaccinees are limited, since just five to seven AZD1222 recipients were seropositive for SARS-CoV-2 at baseline. Vaccine-associated CD4 TCRs spanned the whole spike protein, with dominant responses in regions 160-218 and 743-854. No day 14 peak-response samples were available, so repertoires were characterized only after the peak T cell response. Participants were mostly white British and included more females than males, and it was suggested by the authors that clonal diversity may have been underestimated. Epitopes outside the regions mutated in the B.1.351 and B.1.1.7 variants were reportedly recognized by nearly half of the unique spike-specific TCRs.

The CDR3 regions of human TCRbeta chains were analyzed by immunosequencing. As for the authors' bioinformatics: Repertoire TCRs were matched against a reference library of SARS-CoV-2-specific TCRs generated with the MIRA antigen-specificity platform. Breadth was defined as the fraction of unique TCRs that were SARS-CoV-2-associated. Depth was defined as the fraction of total T cells that were SARS-CoV-2-associated. Using the MIRA data, every spike-specific TCR was mapped to the spike region that the TCR reacted to and assigned to either a CD4 or a CD8 class. Log10-transformed breadth and depth values were compared by one-way ANOVA with Sidak's multiple comparisons tests. Imported from immuneACCESS, the table was reduced by TCRdb to in-frame sequences with V and J called. These copies leave out some clones; in studies compared against another copy, an unresolved V gene accounts for under half, and the cause of the remainder is not known. Clone size and V and J calls were adopted from that table, with D and trimming inferred from the DNA. Across this sample there are 90,000 to 120,000 clones, with approximately 88% seen only once. Together, the top ten hold less than 9.5% of the sample.

The V end loses 4 bases and the J end loses 4 bases, and a stretch of 9 bases separates them. The CDR3 covers 12 residues, taking in both the cysteine and the phenylalanine. Kept here is only the CDR3 DNA, which spans 36 bases and is read in frame from base 1. The germline V gene gives CDR1 as SGHDT and CDR2 as YYEEEE. This sequence was found in an adult in good health. The material sequenced was peripheral blood, taken on day 0 of AZD1222 vaccination. The chain is made from TRBV5-6 and TRBJ2-7; the D gene cannot be resolved reliably. The DNA reads as follows: TGTGCCAGCAGCCTGACGGATTACGAGCAGTACTTC. Its translation reads: CASSLTDYEQYF.